A single sample is the source of the 3 T cell receptor beta chains below, sequenced in a study of cytotoxic CD8 clonotypes in ibrutinib-treated CLL (dated by TCRdb to 2020 to 2022). Preparation of the library involved the immunoSEQ multiplex PCR assay. The clones in this table, taken by TCRdb from immuneACCESS, are in-frame only. Not every clone is retained; where verified, under half of the shortfall comes from an unresolved V gene, and the cause of the rest is unknown. The sample table contains 40,000 or so clones; only one count was recorded for over 60% of them. The ten most abundant clones make up approximately 15% of the sample. The sample's time point label is to be understood as: about a year on ibrutinib. The sample in question was PBMCs, obtained after 12 months of ibrutinib treatment. The receptors here all came from a human donor with chronic lymphocytic leukemia.

This clone was seen only a few times. The chain employs TRBV2 and TRBJ1-2; unclear D gene. The V gene's germline CDR1 is SNHLY and CDR2 FYNNEI. The germline V and J ends were trimmed by 7 bases and 3 bases, with 12 bases remaining between them. CDR3 length: 13 residues. The CDR3 coding sequence is TGTGCCAGCACCCCAGGTTTTTACTATGGCTACACCTTC. The encoded protein is CASTPGFYYGYTF.

The rearrangement links TRBV29-1 to TRBJ2-1; TRBD1 agrees at 8 bases. The CDR3 extends over 14 amino acids. V lost 3 bases to trimming and J lost 4 bases; unmatched junction nucleotides: 5. Per the germline V gene, CDR1 is SQVTM and CDR2 is ANQGSEA. CDR3 in DNA: TGCAGCGTTGACGGGACAGGCGTATACAATGAGCAGTTCTTC. This translates into CSVDGTGVYNEQFF.

The chain uses TRBV5-1 and TRBJ2-2, with D hard to call. V was shortened by 2 bases and J by 4 bases, with 9 bases between the two germline ends. Per germline, CDR1 SGHRS and CDR2 YFSETQ. This CDR3 is 14 amino acids long. This CDR3 is CASSFMTFTGELFF. CDR3 nucleotide sequence: TGCGCCAGCAGCTTTATGACTTTCACCGGGGAGCTGTTTTTT.